These 14 T cell receptor beta chains came from one sample sequenced in a study of response to subunit inactivated influenza vaccine. Using its own MiXCR run on the RT-PCR reads, TCRdb lists one record per CDR3 protein. The data hold roughly 500,000 distinct CDR3 sequences, with 15% to 20% observed a single time. The sequencing used CD4+ T cells sorted from PBMCs, collected about 24 months after vaccination. The receptors here all came from a man between 50 and 75 years old who received an inactivated influenza vaccine.

The V gene is TRBV5-1, the J gene TRBJ2-7; the D is unclear. In germline, CDR1 is SGHRS, CDR2 YFSETQ. Trimming took 1 base from V and 4 from J, leaving 15 bases between them. This CDR3 region has 15 residues. CDR3: CASSLFGGAGYEQYF. CDR3 DNA sequence: TGCGCCAGCAGCTTGTTTGGCGGAGCTGGGTACGAGCAGTACTTC.

This clonotype was picked up a small number of times. The chain combines TRBV7-2 with TRBJ2-3; D is unclear. Trimming cost V 5 bases and J 2 bases, with 20 bases left between them. CDR3 size: 17 residues. Germline V gene lookup returns CDR1 SGHTA and CDR2 FQGNSA. DNA of the CDR3: TGTGCCAGCAGCCCGAAAAGACTCGGCGGAAACACAGATACGCAGTATTTT. Its protein is CASSPKRLGGNTDTQYF.

The chain has TRBV12-3 or TRBV12-4 and TRBJ2-1; TRBD1 aligns across 10 bases. Trimming took 5 bases from V and 7 from J; bases not matched to a gene: 5. The CDR3 loop spans 14 amino acids. The CDR3 DNA follows: TGTGCCAGCAGTCTTGGACAGGGGGGGAATGAGCAGTTCTTC. It encodes CASSLGQGGNEQFF.

This clonotype was seen a handful of times. The chain has TRBV2 and TRBJ1-2; a possible D gene is TRBD1 (6 bases). The CDR3 spans 16 residues. Germline V gene lookup returns CDR1 SNHLY and CDR2 FYNNEI. Trimming stripped 4 bases from V and 2 bases from J, with 17 bases between. In nucleotides, the CDR3 is TGTGCCAGCAGTGTCCCCGCCACCAGGGGCAACTATGGCTACACCTTC. As protein: CASSVPATRGNYGYTF.

The chain recombines TRBV3-1 with TRBJ2-5; TRBD1 might be the D (5 bases). V shed 0 bases and J shed 4 bases, with 21 bases lying between them. Germline V gives CDR1 LGHDT, CDR2 YNNKEL (reference sequence). The length of the CDR3 is 18 residues. Here the CDR3 DNA reads TGTGCCAGCAGCCAAGAAGGAGCAGGGTCTCCTTTAGGAGAGACCCAGTACTTC. It is translated as CASSQEGAGSPLGETQYF.

This chain joins TRBV4-1 and TRBJ2-1; TRBD2 matches at 7 bases. The CDR3 contains 17 residues. Looked up from germline, CDR1 is MGHRA and CDR2 is YSYEKL. The trim removed 4 bases at V and 0 bases at J, leaving 9 bases unmatched. The CDR3 region has the DNA TGCGCCAGCAGCCTCGGACGGACTAGAGCCTCCTACAATGAGCAGTTCTTC. It is translated as CASSLGRTRASYNEQFF.

This clonotype has a handful of counts. The rearrangement links TRBV9 to TRBJ2-3, with 15 nucleotides matching TRBD2. Germline-derived CDR1 and CDR2 are SGDLS and YYNGEE. The CDR3 contains 16 residues. Trimming removed 3 bases from V and 3 bases from J; junction bases left unmatched: 2. The CDR3 coding sequence is TGTGCCAGCAGCGGCGGACTAGCGGGGGGGACAGATACGCAGTATTTT. This codes for CASSGGLAGGTDTQYF.

In this sample, this clonotype turned up a few times. The chain combines TRBV11-2 with TRBJ2-5; D is possibly TRBD1 or TRBD2 (5 bases each). V lost 5 bases and J lost 5, with 12 bases in between. Germline CDR1 is SGHAT and CDR2 is FQNNGV. The CDR3 runs 13 residues. CDR3 DNA sequence: TGTGCCAGCAGCCGGGACCACTTTGAGACCCAGTACTTC. This codes for CASSRDHFETQYF.

In this sample, this clonotype turned up a few times. This chain uses TRBV5-1 with TRBJ2-1; 7 nucleotides align to TRBD2. This CDR3 region has 15 residues. J lost 5 bases, V lost 2 bases, and 7 bases had no gene match. Per germline, CDR1 SGHRS and CDR2 YFSETQ. CDR3 sequence: CASSFSAGPNNEQFF. The CDR3 region has the DNA TGCGCCAGCAGCTTTTCAGCGGGGCCCAACAATGAGCAGTTCTTC.

This clonotype was picked up many times. This chain joins TRBV29-1 and TRBJ1-1, with 8 bases aligning to TRBD1. Germline V gene data show CDR1 as SQVTM and CDR2 as ANQGSEA. This CDR3 comprises 12 residues. Trimming at V came to 6 bases and at J to 4 bases, leaving 4 bases not matched to a gene. CDR3 DNA sequence: TGCAGCGTCGGACAGGGTGGCACTGAAGCTTTCTTT. It encodes CSVGQGGTEAFF.

This clonotype was seen a handful of times. J is TRBJ2-5 and V is TRBV7-8; the match to TRBD1 covers 11 bases. J lost 5 bases, V lost 3 bases, and 2 bases had no gene match. CDR1 is SGHVS, CDR2 FQNEAQ, per germline. The CDR3 loop spans 14 amino acids. The CDR3 coding sequence is TGTGCCAGCAGCTTGGACAGGGGGCTGGAGACCCAGTACTTC. This encodes CASSLDRGLETQYF.

V usage is TRBV7-2 and J usage is TRBJ1-2, with 8 bases lining up with TRBD1. V lost 5 bases to trimming and J lost 7 bases; unmatched junction nucleotides: 18. Germline CDR1 and CDR2: SGHTA and FQGNSA. The CDR3 contains 17 residues. The CDR3 nucleotides are TGTGCCAGCAGCCCCTCGGGCCTACAGGGGGTAGCGGGTGGCTACACCTTC. As protein: CASSPSGLQGVAGGYTF. Filled out from reference TRBV7-2 and TRBJ1-2, the complete variable domain reads GAGVSQSPSNKVTEKGKDVELRCDPISGHTALYWYRQSLGQGLEFLIYFQGNSAPDKSGLPSDRFSAERTGGSVSTLTIQRTQQEDSAVYLCASSPSGLQGVAGGYTFGSGTRLTVV.

This clonotype was found a few times. The chain has TRBV5-8 and TRBJ2-1, with 10 bases aligning to TRBD2. Germline V gene data show CDR1 as SGHTS and CDR2 as YDEGEE. J gave up 8 bases and V 4 bases, and 9 bases lay outside the gene matches. The CDR3 length is 15 residues. The CDR3 DNA reads TGTGCCAGCAGCGTGGCTAGCGGGAGTAGAGATGAGCAGTTCTTC. Amino acid sequence: CASSVASGSRDEQFF.

This clonotype was seen more than once but under ten times. The chain has TRBV24-1 and TRBJ2-5, with D possibly matching TRBD1 (8 bases). Per the germline V gene, CDR1 is KGHDR and CDR2 is SFDVKD. The CDR3 covers 16 residues. V lost 4 bases and J 5 bases, leaving 19 bases between the germline ends. CDR3 region: CATSEAGQDYGETQYF. The CDR3 bases are TGTGCCACCAGTGAAGCGGGACAGGACTACGGGGAGACCCAGTACTTC.